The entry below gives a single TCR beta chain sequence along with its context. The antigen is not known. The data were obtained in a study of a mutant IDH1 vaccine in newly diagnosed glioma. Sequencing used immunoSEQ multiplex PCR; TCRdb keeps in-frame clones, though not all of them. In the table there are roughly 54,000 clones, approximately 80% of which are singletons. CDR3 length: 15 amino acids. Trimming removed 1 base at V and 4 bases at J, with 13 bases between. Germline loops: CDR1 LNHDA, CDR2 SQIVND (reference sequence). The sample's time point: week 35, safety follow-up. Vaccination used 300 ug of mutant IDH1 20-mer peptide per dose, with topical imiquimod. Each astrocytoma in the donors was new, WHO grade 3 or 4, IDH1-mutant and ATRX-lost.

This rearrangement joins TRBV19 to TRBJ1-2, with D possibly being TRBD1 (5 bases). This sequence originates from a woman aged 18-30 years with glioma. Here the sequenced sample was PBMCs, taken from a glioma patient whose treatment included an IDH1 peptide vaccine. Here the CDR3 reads CASSIVQGRGYGYTF. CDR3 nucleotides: TGTGCCAGTAGTATAGTGCAGGGACGGGGCTATGGCTACACCTTC.